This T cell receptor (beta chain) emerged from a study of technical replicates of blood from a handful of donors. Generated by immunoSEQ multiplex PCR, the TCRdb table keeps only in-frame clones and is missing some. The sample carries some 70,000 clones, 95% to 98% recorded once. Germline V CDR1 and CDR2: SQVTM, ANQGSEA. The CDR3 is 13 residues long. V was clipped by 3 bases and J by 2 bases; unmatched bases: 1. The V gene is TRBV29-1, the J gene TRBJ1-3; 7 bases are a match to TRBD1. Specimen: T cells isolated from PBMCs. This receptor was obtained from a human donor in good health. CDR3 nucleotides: TGCAGCGTTGAGCAGGGGGCTGGAAACACCATATATTTT. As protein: CSVEQGAGNTIYF.